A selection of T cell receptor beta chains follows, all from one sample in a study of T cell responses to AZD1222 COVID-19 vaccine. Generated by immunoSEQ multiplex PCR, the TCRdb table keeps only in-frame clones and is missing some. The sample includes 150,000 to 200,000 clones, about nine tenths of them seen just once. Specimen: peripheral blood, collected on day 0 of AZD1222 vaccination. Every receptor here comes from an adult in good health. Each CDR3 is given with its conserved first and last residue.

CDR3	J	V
CASSWDRGRGNTIYF	TRBJ1-3	TRBV6-5
CASSLGPTTNEKLFF	TRBJ1-4	TRBV5-5
CASSYSVPYEQYF	TRBJ2-7	TRBV6-2/TRBV6-3
CASSRRGAGDTQYF	TRBJ2-3	TRBV14
CASSYTDSLSGANVLTF	TRBJ2-6	TRBV27
CASTPGLAGAYNEQFF	TRBJ2-1	TRBV27
CSVGVSGSTDTQYF	TRBJ2-3	TRBV29-1
CASSFQGPGNQPQHF	TRBJ1-5	TRBV7-2
CASSEGGVSLGSYNSPLHF	TRBJ1-6	TRBV2
CASSQDRSGGLGYTF	TRBJ1-2	TRBV4-3
CASSLGKINEQFF	TRBJ2-1	TRBV12-3/TRBV12-4
CASSLAGVGEHTQYF	TRBJ2-3	TRBV7-2
CASSIEAGGGNQPQHF	TRBJ1-5	TRBV19
CASSHRRGGAADTQYF	TRBJ2-3	TRBV4-2
CASDWGTRCYEQYF	TRBJ2-7	TRBV7-2
CASGLGAPDTQYF	TRBJ2-3	TRBV12-5
CASSQNRRRNYGYTF	TRBJ1-2	TRBV28
CASSLDAGGVHNEQFF	TRBJ2-1	TRBV7-2
CASSQLYGQSLNEQFF	TRBJ2-1	TRBV4-1
CASSLAVRNNEQFF	TRBJ2-1	TRBV7-9
CASSARATGELFF	TRBJ2-2	TRBV14
CASSPRDSYMNTEAFF	TRBJ1-1	TRBV5-8
CASKQTNTEAFF	TRBJ1-1	TRBV28
CASSLAGGRDTQYF	TRBJ2-3	TRBV19
CASSLNHGNTIYF	TRBJ1-3	TRBV7-2
CASSLRQGAGDTQYF	TRBJ2-3	TRBV18
CASSEGWGQGYQPQHF	TRBJ1-5	TRBV2
CASSLRAGGPFEQYF	TRBJ2-7	TRBV27
CATGLAGTTDTQYF	TRBJ2-3	TRBV2
CASHGPRAPPNTGELFF	TRBJ2-2	TRBV9
CASSKPGGNEQFF	TRBJ2-1	TRBV27
CASSLAGPRDTQYF	TRBJ2-3	TRBV7-2
CAALAGRDNTEAFF	TRBJ1-1	TRBV7-9
CASSQSGGGTEAFF	TRBJ1-1	TRBV3-1/TRBV3-2
CAIADSGRYNEQFF	TRBJ2-1	TRBV19
CASSLASEQFF	TRBJ2-1	TRBV7-8
CASSYSSLGGRPQHF	TRBJ1-5	TRBV6-5
CASSRDGGTGETQYF	TRBJ2-5	TRBV5-1
CASSGDRTSWGANVLTF	TRBJ2-6	TRBV5-6
CASCHVGTGGGYTF	TRBJ1-2	TRBV6-2/TRBV6-3
CASSYVTDTQYF	TRBJ2-3	TRBV7-2
CASSQNVGGQGYTF	TRBJ1-2	TRBV3-1/TRBV3-2
CASSQLVDQNIQYF	TRBJ2-4	TRBV4-3
CASSLPDRDEQFF	TRBJ2-1	TRBV27
CASSLSEETQYF	TRBJ2-5	TRBV12-3/TRBV12-4
CASSPQNSPLHF	TRBJ1-6	TRBV6-2/TRBV6-3
CASSPRAGGAYNEQFF	TRBJ2-1	TRBV18
CASSEWGSSQPQHF	TRBJ1-5	TRBV2
CASSLEAYGYTF	TRBJ1-2	TRBV5-4
CASSNQNQPQHF	TRBJ1-5	TRBV7-6
CASSLGSGKETQYF	TRBJ2-5	TRBV7-9
CASAGAYNEQFF	TRBJ2-1	TRBV7-9
CASSGGGGWKNTEAFF	TRBJ1-1	TRBV14
CASSIDGGANTGELFF	TRBJ2-2	TRBV19